This T cell receptor beta chain appears in the sequencing data of a study of blood T cell repertoires in COVID-19. Assay used: immunoSEQ multiplex PCR; TCRdb lists only in-frame clones, some missing. The sample comprises approximately 400,000 clones, approximately 88% of which are singletons, and 0.95% to 1.5% rests with the top ten. The CDR3 runs to 14 residues. V dropped 2 bases and J dropped 5 bases, with 13 bases sitting between them. The germline V gene has CDR1 SGHAT and CDR2 FQDESV (reference sequence). The clonotype was recovered from a man aged 35 to 55 with acute or convalescent COVID-19. The sequencing input was peripheral blood. The chain combines TRBV11-1 with TRBJ2-7; a weak D match, TRBD1 (6 bases). In DNA form, the CDR3 reads TGTGCCAGCAGCTTAAGCAGGGGCGGCCACGAGCAGTACTTC. Protein sequence: CASSLSRGGHEQYF.